What follows is one TCR beta chain and its context. Antigen unknown. The data derive from a study of shared clonotypes between healthy human individuals. CD4+ cells underwent separation, giving CD45RA+ naive and CD45RA-negative memory subsets. Germline CDR1 is SNHLY and CDR2 is FYNNEI. The CDR3 runs to 15 residues. After removal of 6 bases from V and 5 bases from J, the junction contained 9 bases not matched to a gene. Points from the study as a whole: Among the subsets, naive ones generally showed larger estimated richness than memory ones. Non-shared clonotypes showed lower generation probabilities than clonotypes common to all four donors.

For every subset, genomic DNA was evenly distributed across several immunoSEQ plates. Sequencing was performed with immunoSEQ multiplex PCR; in TCRdb, only in-frame clones are kept and a portion is missing. The table lists around 2.5 million clones, 80% to 95% of them singletons. The sequence derives from a man aged 18 to 29 in good health. Some clones in this sample may be carry-over from other donors' samples. The chain joins TRBV2 to TRBJ2-1, with TRBD1 matching 8 bases. Sequencing used naive CD4+ T cells from PBMCs. Subset: CD45RA+ positively selected. For the CDR3, the DNA is TGTGCCAGCAGCCCCAGGGGGCTAATCGACAATGAGCAGTTCTTC. This encodes CASSPRGLIDNEQFF.